The rows below give T cell receptor beta chains drawn from one sample of a study of T cell repertoires in cytomegalovirus infection. Their target antigens are unknown. Each CDR3 protein is one row after TCRdb ran MiXCR on the reads. This sample has approximately 89,000 distinct CDR3 sequences, with roughly a quarter found just once. Sequences were derived from CD8+ T cells from cultured PBMCs, sampled from culture after CMV antigen stimulation. Every receptor here comes from a human donor in good health (CMV status not recorded). Some clones in this sample may be carry-over from other donors' samples. Each CDR3 is given with its conserved first and last residue. Each record gives: clone size, V gene, D gene, J gene, CDR3 DNA, CDR3 protein. The D gene is left open where the match is weak. Clone size is shown for a subset of rows, as once, few, many or a class of expanded clone.

>NA|TRBV30|NA|TRBJ2-3
TGTGCCTGGACCTCTGGGCGCTACACAGATACGCAGTATTTT
CAWTSGRYTDTQYF
>NA|TRBV28|NA|TRBJ2-7
TGTGCCAGCAGGCGTGTGCCGGGCGAGCAGTACTTC
CASRRVPGEQYF
>few|TRBV11-3|TRBD1|TRBJ2-7
TGTGCCAGCGCGGGCACAGGGGAATATTCCTACGAGCAGTACTTC
CASAGTGEYSYEQYF
>many|TRBV7-6|NA|TRBJ1-1
TGTGCCAGCAGTGCCGGGACGTCTGGGACTGAAGCTTTCTTT
CASSAGTSGTEAFF
>NA|TRBV5-1|TRBD1|TRBJ2-7
TGCGCCAGCAGCTACGGACAGGGAGGCTACGAGCAGTACTTC
CASSYGQGGYEQYF
>NA|TRBV14|NA|TRBJ2-7
TGTGCCAGCCGGGACGGGAGCTCCTACGAGCAGTACTTC
CASRDGSSYEQYF
>few|TRBV9|NA|TRBJ2-7
TGTGCCAGCAGTCGGGATTATGACTACGAGCAGTACTTC
CASSRDYDYEQYF
>few|TRBV19|TRBD1|TRBJ1-5
TGTGCCAGTAGTATAGACAGGGGGTTAGAGAATCAGCCCCAGCATTTT
CASSIDRGLENQPQHF
>NA|TRBV3-1|NA|TRBJ2-1
TGTGCCAGCGGGGGGCTATCCAATGAGCAGTTCTTC
CASGGLSNEQFF
>many|TRBV12-3/TRBV12-4|TRBD1|TRBJ2-2
TGTGCCAGCAGAACGGGACAGCACACCGGGGAGCTGTTTTTT
CASRTGQHTGELFF
>many|TRBV5-1|TRBD2|TRBJ2-3
TGCGCCAGCAGCTTTGAGGCGGGAGTATCGCCAGATACGCAGTATTTT
CASSFEAGVSPDTQYF
>few|TRBV28|NA|TRBJ2-7
TGTGCCAGCAGTGCCTTCCTCGGACCCCCATACGAGCAGTACTTC
CASSAFLGPPYEQYF
>NA|TRBV25-1|NA|TRBJ2-6
TGTGCCAGCAACTTCGCTGGGGCCAACGTCCTGACTTTC
CASNFAGANVLTF
>NA|TRBV28|NA|TRBJ1-2
TGTGCCAGCAGCCCCGACCAGGGTTTGCGGGGCTACACCTTC
CASSPDQGLRGYTF
>many|TRBV7-6|NA|TRBJ1-1
TGTGCCAGCAGCTTAGATGGGCAGGCCTGGCCTGAAGCTTTCTTT
CASSLDGQAWPEAFF
>many|TRBV7-6|NA|TRBJ1-5
TGTGCCAGCAGCGCCGGGCGGGGGAGGGGACAGCCCCAGCATTTT
CASSAGRGRGQPQHF
>few|TRBV11-2|NA|TRBJ2-7
TGTGCCAGCAGCCATGACCTTCCGGGAGCCTACGAGCAGTACTTC
CASSHDLPGAYEQYF
>NA|TRBV6-2/TRBV6-3|NA|TRBJ2-7
TGTGCCAGCAGTTACGCAGGACAGCTTAGCTCCTACGAGCAGTACTTC
CASSYAGQLSSYEQYF
>NA|TRBV19|NA|TRBJ1-1
TGTGCCAGTAGTATTTCCGACAGTACTGAAGCTTTCTTT
CASSISDSTEAFF
>NA|TRBV5-3|TRBD2|TRBJ2-7
TGTGCCAGCAGCGCCTCCCCGCTCGCGACTAGCGGGGGTAAGTACGAGCAGTACTTC
CASSASPLATSGGKYEQYF
>few|TRBV5-1|TRBD2|TRBJ2-7
TGCGCCAGCAGCTTAACGGGACTAGCGGGAGCCTACGAGCAGTACTTC
CASSLTGLAGAYEQYF
>NA|TRBV2|NA|TRBJ1-1
TGTGCCAGCAGTTTCTCAGGACGCTCTGAAGCTTTCTTT
CASSFSGRSEAFF
>NA|TRBV6-2/TRBV6-3|TRBD1|TRBJ2-2
TGTGCCAGCAGTGATAAACTTACGATTAATATCGGGACAGGTAACACCGGGGAGCTGTTTTTT
CASSDKLTINIGTGNTGELFF
>few|TRBV7-9|NA|TRBJ2-3
TGTGCCAGCAGCTCTAGGATTTACCCAGATACGCAGTATTTT
CASSSRIYPDTQYF
>many|TRBV12-3/TRBV12-4|NA|TRBJ1-4
TGTGCCAGCAGTCCCTGGGGGCAGGGTAATGAAAAACTGTTTTTT
CASSPWGQGNEKLFF
>many|TRBV6-2/TRBV6-3|NA|TRBJ2-1
TGTGCCAGCACCCTCGGTGAAACGATCTCTAGGGATGAGCAGTTCTTC
CASTLGETISRDEQFF